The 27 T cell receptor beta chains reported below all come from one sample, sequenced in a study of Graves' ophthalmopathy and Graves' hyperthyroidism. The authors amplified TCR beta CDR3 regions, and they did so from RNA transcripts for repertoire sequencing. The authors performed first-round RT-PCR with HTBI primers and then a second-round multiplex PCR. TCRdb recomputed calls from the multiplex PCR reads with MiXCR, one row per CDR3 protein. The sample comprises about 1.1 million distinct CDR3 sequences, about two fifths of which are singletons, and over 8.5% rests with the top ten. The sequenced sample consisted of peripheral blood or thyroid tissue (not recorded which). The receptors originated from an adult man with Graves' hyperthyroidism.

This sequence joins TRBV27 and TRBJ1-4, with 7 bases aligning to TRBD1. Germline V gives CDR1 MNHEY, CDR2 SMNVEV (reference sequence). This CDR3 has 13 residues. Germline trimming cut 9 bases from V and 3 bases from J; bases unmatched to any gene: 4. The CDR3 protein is CARPTGSNEKLFF. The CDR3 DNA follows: TGTGCCAGGCCGACAGGGTCTAATGAAAAACTGTTTTTT.

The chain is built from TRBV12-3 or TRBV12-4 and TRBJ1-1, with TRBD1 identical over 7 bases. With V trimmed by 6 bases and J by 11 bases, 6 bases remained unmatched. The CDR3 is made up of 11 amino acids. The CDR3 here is CASSPSDRAFF. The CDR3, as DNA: TGTGCCAGCAGCCCCTCGGACAGGGCTTTCTTT.

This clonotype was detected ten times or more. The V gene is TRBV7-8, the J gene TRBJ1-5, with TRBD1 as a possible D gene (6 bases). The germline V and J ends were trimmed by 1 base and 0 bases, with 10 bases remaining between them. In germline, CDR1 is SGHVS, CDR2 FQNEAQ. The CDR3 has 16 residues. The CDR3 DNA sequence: TGTGCCAGCAGCTTAGAGGGGGTAACTAGCAATCAGCCCCAGCATTTT. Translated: CASSLEGVTSNQPQHF.

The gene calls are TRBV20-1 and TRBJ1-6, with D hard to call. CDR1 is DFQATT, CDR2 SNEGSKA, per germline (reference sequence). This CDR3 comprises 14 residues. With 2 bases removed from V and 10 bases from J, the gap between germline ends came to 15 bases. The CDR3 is CSARPHGEESPLHF. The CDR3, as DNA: TGCAGTGCTAGACCCCACGGTGAAGAGTCACCCCTCCACTTT.

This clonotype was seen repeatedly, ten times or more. Written as DNA, the CDR3 is TGTGCCAGCAGATCGTACGACAGGCACGAGCAGTACTTC. This codes for CASRSYDRHEQYF. The rearrangement uses TRBV7-2 and TRBJ2-7, with D perhaps matching TRBD1 (6 bases). With 6 bases removed from V and 5 bases from J, the gap between germline ends came to 14 bases. The CDR3 is 13 residues long. Germline V lookup: CDR1 SGHTA, CDR2 FQGNSA.

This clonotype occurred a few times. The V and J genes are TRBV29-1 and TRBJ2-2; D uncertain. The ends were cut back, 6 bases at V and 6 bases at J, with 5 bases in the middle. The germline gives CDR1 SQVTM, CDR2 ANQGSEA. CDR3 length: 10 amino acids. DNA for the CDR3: TGCAGCGTCTCTGCCGGGGAGCTGTTTTTT. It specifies CSVSAGELFF.

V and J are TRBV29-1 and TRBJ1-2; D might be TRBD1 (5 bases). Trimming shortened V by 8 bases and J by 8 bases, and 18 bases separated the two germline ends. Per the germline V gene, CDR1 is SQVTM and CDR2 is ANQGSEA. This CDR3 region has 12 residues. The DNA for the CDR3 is TGCAGCAGTTACCGGCAGGGAGGAGGCTACACCTTC. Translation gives CSSYRQGGGYTF.

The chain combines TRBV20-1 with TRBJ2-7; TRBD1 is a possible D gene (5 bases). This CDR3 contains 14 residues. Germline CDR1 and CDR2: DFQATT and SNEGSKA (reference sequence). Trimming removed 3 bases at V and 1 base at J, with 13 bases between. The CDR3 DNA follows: TGCAGTGCTAGTGTCAGGGCCCTATCCTACGAGCAGTACTTC. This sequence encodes CSASVRALSYEQYF.

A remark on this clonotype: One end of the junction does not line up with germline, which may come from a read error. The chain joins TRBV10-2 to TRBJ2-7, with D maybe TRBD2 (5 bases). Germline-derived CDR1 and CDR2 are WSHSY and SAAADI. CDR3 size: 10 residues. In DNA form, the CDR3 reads TGTGCCAGCAGCCATCGGGCGGGCAGTTTC. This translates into CASSHRAGSF.

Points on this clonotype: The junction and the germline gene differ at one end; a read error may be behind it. CDR3 protein: CASSFTGPGTSGYEQYF. CDR3 bases: TGTGCCAGCAGTTTCACCGGACCCGGGACTAGCGGGTACGAGCAGTACTTC. V is TRBV10-3 and J is TRBJ2-7, with 12 bases aligning to TRBD2. The CDR3 extends over 17 amino acids. Germline V gene data show CDR1 as ENHRY and CDR2 as SYGVKD.

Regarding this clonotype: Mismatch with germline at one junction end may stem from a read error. The CDR3 loop reads CASSFDRSGSSTF. CDR3 in DNA: TGTGCCAGCAGTTTTGACAGGAGTGGGAGTAGCACCTTC. J is TRBJ1-2 and V is TRBV24-1; tentatively, D is TRBD1 (6 bases). This CDR3 is built from 13 residues. The germline V gene encodes CDR1 KGHDR and CDR2 SFDVKD.

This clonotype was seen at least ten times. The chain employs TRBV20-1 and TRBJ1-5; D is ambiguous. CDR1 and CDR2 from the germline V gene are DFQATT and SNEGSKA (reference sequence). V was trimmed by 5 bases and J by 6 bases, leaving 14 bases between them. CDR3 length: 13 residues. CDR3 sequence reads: CSAASAFSQPQHF. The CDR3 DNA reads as TGCAGTGCTGCCTCAGCCTTTTCTCAGCCCCAGCATTTT.

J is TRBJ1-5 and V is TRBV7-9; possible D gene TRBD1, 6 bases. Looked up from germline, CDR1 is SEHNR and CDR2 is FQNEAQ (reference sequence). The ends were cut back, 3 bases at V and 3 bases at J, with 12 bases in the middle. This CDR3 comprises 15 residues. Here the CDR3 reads CASSFRGVPNQPQHF. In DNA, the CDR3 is TGTGCCAGCAGCTTTAGGGGGGTCCCCAATCAGCCCCAGCATTTT. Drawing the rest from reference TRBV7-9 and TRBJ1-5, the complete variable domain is DTGVSQNPRHKITKRGQNVTFRCDPISEHNRLYWYRQTLGQGPEFLTYFQNEAQLEKSRLLSDRFSAERPKGSFSTLEIQRTEQGDSAMYLCASSFRGVPNQPQHFGDGTRLSIL.

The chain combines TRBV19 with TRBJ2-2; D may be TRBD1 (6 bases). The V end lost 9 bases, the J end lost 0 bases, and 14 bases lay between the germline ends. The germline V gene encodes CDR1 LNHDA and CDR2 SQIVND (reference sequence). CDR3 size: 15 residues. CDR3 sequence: CASKTDSTNTGELFF. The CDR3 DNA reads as TGTGCCAGCAAGACGGACAGTACGAACACCGGGGAGCTGTTTTTT.

The CDR3 DNA sequence: TGTGCCATCAGTCTTATCAGGGACACCGTCCTGTTTTTT. Its protein product is CAISLIRDTVLFF. J is TRBJ1-4 and V is TRBV10-3, with a tentative D call TRBD1 (6 bases). V lost 5 bases and J 14 bases, leaving 18 bases between the germline ends. The length of the CDR3 is 13 residues. CDR1 ENHRY and CDR2 SYGVKD come from the germline V gene.

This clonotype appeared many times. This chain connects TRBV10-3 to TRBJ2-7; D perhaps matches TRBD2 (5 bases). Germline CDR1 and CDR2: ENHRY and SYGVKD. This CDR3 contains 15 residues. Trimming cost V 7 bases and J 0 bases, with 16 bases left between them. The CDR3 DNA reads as TGTGCCATCAACTCGGACTTAGATAGCTCCTACGAGCAGTACTTC. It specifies CAINSDLDSSYEQYF.

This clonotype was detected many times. The CDR3 nucleotides read TGTGCCAGCAGCTTAGTTGTCGATTCACCCCTCCACTTT. This encodes CASSLVVDSPLHF. The chain links TRBV7-2 to TRBJ1-6; unclear D gene. Germline CDR1 and CDR2: SGHTA and FQGNSA. V lost 1 base, J lost 8 bases, and 6 bases lay in between. This CDR3 spans 13 amino acids.

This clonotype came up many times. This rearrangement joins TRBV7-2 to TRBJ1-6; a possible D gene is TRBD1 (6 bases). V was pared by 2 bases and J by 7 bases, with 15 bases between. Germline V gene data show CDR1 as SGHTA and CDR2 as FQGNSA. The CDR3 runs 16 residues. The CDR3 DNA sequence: TGTGCCAGCAGCTTAATCATGGGGGCAGGCAATTCACCCCTCCACTTT. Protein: CASSLIMGAGNSPLHF. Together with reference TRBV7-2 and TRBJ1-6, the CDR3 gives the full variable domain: GAGVSQSPSNKVTEKGKDVELRCDPISGHTALYWYRQSLGQGLEFLIYFQGNSAPDKSGLPSDRFSAERTGGSVSTLTIQRTQQEDSAVYLCASSLIMGAGNSPLHFGNGTRLTVT.

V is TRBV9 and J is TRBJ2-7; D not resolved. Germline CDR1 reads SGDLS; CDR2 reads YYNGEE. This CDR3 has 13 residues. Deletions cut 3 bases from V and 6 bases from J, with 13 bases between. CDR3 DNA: TGTGCCAGCAGCGGCTACTTTTTCGGCGAGCAGTACTTC. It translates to CASSGYFFGEQYF.

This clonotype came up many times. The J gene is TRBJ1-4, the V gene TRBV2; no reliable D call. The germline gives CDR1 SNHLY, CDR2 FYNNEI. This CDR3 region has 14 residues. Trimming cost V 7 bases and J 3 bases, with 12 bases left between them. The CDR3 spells CASTPRAPNEKLFF. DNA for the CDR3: TGTGCCAGCACACCCCGGGCTCCTAATGAAAAACTGTTTTTT.

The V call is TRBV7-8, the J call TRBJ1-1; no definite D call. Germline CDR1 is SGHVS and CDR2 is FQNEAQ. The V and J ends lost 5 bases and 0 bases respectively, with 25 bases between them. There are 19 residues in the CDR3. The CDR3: CASSPQLIQSWGLNTEAFF. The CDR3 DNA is TGTGCCAGCAGCCCCCAACTTATACAGAGCTGGGGATTGAACACTGAAGCTTTCTTT.

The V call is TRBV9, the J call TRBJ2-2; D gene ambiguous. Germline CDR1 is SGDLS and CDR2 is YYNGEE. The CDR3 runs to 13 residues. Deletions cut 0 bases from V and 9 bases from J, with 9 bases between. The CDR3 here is CASSVGGSRELFF. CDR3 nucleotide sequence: TGTGCCAGCAGCGTAGGGGGATCCAGGGAGCTGTTTTTT.

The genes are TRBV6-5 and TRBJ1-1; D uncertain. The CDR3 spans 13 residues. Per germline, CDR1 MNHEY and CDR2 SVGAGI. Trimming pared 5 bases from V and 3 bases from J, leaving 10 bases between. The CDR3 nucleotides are TGTGCCAGCAGTCGGGTTGGGTACACTGAAGCTTTCTTT. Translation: CASSRVGYTEAFF.

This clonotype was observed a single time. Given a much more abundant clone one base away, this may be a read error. CDR3 nucleotide sequence: TGTGTCAGCAGCTTAGAACGACGGGGAGAAGAGACCCAGTACTTC. Amino acids: CVSSLERRGEETQYF. This sequence joins TRBV7-2 and TRBJ2-5; D perhaps matches TRBD2 (5 bases). CDR3 length: 15 residues. Germline-derived CDR1 and CDR2 are SGHTA and FQGNSA.

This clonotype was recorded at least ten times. Written as DNA, the CDR3 is TGTGCCAGCAGCTTAGCAACAGAGCCCAATTCACCCCTCCACTTT. This codes for CASSLATEPNSPLHF. This rearrangement joins TRBV7-9 to TRBJ1-6, with D uncertain. Germline CDR1 SEHNR, CDR2 FQNEAQ (reference sequence). V gave up 0 bases and J gave up 7 bases, with 10 bases separating them. This CDR3 comprises 15 residues.

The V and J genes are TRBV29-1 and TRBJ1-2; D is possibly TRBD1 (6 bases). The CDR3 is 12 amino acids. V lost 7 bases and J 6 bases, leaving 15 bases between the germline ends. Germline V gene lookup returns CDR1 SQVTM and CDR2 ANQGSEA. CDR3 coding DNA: TGCAGCGCCTCTTGGGGGGCGGATGGCTACACCTTC. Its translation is CSASWGADGYTF.

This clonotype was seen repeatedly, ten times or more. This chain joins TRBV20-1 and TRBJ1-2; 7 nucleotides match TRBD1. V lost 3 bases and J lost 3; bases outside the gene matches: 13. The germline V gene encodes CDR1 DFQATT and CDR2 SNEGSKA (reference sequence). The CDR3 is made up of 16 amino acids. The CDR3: CSARGRQGRTDYGYTF. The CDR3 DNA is TGCAGTGCTAGGGGTCGACAGGGTCGGACAGACTATGGCTACACCTTC.